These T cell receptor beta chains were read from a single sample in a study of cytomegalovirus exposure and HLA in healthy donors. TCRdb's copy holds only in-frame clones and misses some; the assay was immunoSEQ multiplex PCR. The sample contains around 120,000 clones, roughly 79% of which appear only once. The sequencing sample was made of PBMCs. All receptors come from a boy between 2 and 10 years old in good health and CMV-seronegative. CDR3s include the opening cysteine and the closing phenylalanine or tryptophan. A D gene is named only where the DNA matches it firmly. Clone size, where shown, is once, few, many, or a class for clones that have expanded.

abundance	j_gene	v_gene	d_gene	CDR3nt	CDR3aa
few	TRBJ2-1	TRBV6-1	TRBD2	TGTGCCAGCGGTGGTAGCGGGGGTTACAATGAGCAGTTCTTC	CASGGSGGYNEQFF
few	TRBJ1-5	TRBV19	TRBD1	TGTGCCAGTAGTGCCTCCGGACAGGGCAATCAGCCCCAGCATTTT	CASSASGQGNQPQHF
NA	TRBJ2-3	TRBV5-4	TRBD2	TGTGCCAGCAGCCCCGGGACTAGCGGGTTCACAGATACGCAGTATTTT	CASSPGTSGFTDTQYF
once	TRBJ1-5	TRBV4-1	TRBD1	TGCGCCAGCAGCCAATCCAGAGGGGACAGGGTTGGGCCCCAGCATTTT	CASSQSRGDRVGPQHF
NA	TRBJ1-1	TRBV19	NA	TGTGCCAGTAGTCCCATTGGGGGGGCTAACACTGAAGCTTTCTTT	CASSPIGGANTEAFF
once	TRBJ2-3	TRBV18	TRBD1	TGTGCCAGCTCACCTGGGACAGGGAGAGATACGCAGTATTTT	CASSPGTGRDTQYF
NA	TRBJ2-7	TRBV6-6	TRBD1	TGTGCCAGCAGCTTATGGACAGGGGAGAGGACCTACGAGCAGTACTTC	CASSLWTGERTYEQYF
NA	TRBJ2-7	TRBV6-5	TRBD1	TGTGCCAGCAGGCCGGGACAGGGGCCTTTCGAGCAGTACTTC	CASRPGQGPFEQYF
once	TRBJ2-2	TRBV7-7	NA	TGTGCTAGCAGCTTCTCTCGCACCGGGGAGCTGTTTTTT	CASSFSRTGELFF
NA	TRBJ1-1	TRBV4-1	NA	TGCGCCAGCAGCCAAGAGGGGCGGGAGACGGCGAACACTGAAGCTTTCTTT	CASSQEGRETANTEAFF
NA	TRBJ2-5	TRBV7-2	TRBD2	TGTGCCAGCAGCTTAGCAATGGGACTAGCGGGGGGACAAGAGACCCAGTACTTC	CASSLAMGLAGGQETQYF
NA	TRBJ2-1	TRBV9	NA	TGTGCCAGCAGCGTAGGACAAGCCCGTGTGAATGAGCAGTTCTTC	CASSVGQARVNEQFF
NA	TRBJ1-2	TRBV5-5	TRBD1	TGTGCCAGCAGCATACGGACAGGGTGGCCTTTTTTC	CASSIRTGWPFF
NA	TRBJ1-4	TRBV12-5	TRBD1	TGTGCTAGTGGTTTGGCGACAGGGGATAAAAAACTGTTTTTT	CASGLATGDKKLFF
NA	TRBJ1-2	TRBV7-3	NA	TGTGCCAGCAGCTCGTATATAAAACAGGGTCTTGAGCTCGGACTTCAAACCTTC	CASSSYIKQGLELGLQTF